The rows below give T cell receptor beta chains drawn from one sample of a study of molecular identifiers for immune sequencing clone quantification. TCRdb independently ran MiXCR on the PCR reads; one entry per CDR3 protein. This table holds 60,000 to 70,000 distinct CDR3 sequences, around a sixth found once. Sequencing input: naive CD8+ T cells from blood, with Jurkat cell RNA spiked in. These receptor sequences come from a human donor in good health. Some libraries in this study had Jurkat cell RNA spiked in. CDR3s include the opening cysteine and the closing phenylalanine or tryptophan. The D gene is left open where the match is weak. The size of a clone is reported for some rows only, either as once, few or many, or as a class for expanded clones.

clone_size	d_call	v_call	j_call	cdr3_nt	cdr3_aa
-	TRBD2	TRBV3-1	TRBJ2-2	TGTGCCAGCAGCCATCTAGCGGGAGGGTCCGGGGAGCTGTTTTTT	CASSHLAGGSGELFF
many	TRBD2	TRBV4-1	TRBJ2-7	TGCGCCAGCAGCCAATTCGGGACTAGCAGGACCTACGAGCAGTACTTC	CASSQFGTSRTYEQYF
many	-	TRBV7-9	TRBJ2-3	TGTGCCAGCAGCTCCCTCCGAAATACGCAGTATTTT	CASSSLRNTQYF
-	TRBD2	TRBV20-1	TRBJ2-5	TGCAGTGCTAGAGAACGGCTAGCGGGAGGCAAAGAGACCCAGTACTTC	CSARERLAGGKETQYF
-	-	TRBV27	TRBJ1-5	TGTGCCGGCTCCCTTGGGGGGAGTAATCAGCCCCAGCATTTT	CAGSLGGSNQPQHF
many	-	TRBV12-3/TRBV12-4	TRBJ2-6	TGTGCCAGCAGTTTAATGCGCTCTGGGGCCAACGTCCTGACTTTC	CASSLMRSGANVLTF
-	TRBD2	TRBV27	TRBJ2-3	TGTGTCAGCAGTTTATATGCGGTAGCGGGAGATACAGATACGCAGTATTTT	CVSSLYAVAGDTDTQYF
few	-	TRBV28	TRBJ1-2	TGTGCCAGCTCAAGGGAGGGTCAGGGCTACACCTTC	CASSREGQGYTF
many	TRBD2	TRBV11-2	TRBJ2-7	TGTGCCAGCAGCTCCGCTAGCGGACCGGCATACGAGCAGTACTTC	CASSSASGPAYEQYF
many	TRBD1	TRBV5-4	TRBJ2-3	TGTGCCAGCAGACATGGACAGGGTATAGATACGCAGTATTTT	CASRHGQGIDTQYF
many	TRBD1	TRBV6-5	TRBJ1-1	TGTGCCAGCAGGCGACAGGGCACTGAAGCTTTCTTT	CASRRQGTEAFF
-	-	TRBV20-1	TRBJ2-7	TGCAGTGCTAGAGATGACACCACGTCCTACGAGCAGTACTTC	CSARDDTTSYEQYF
many	-	TRBV6-5	TRBJ1-4	TGTGCCAGCAGATCCATTTTTGGACTTAATGAAAAACTGTTTTTT	CASRSIFGLNEKLFF
many	TRBD2	TRBV6-2/TRBV6-3	TRBJ2-2	TGTGCCAGCAGTCACCTAGTGGGAGGGGTCCCCACCGGGGAGCTGTTTTTT	CASSHLVGGVPTGELFF